These 31 T cell receptor beta chains were all obtained from the same sample, sequenced in a study of Ad26.COV2.S vaccination and SARS-CoV-2 variants. The sample's treatment: about 20 received Ad26.COV2.S at low or high dose, single or two shots; 5 received placebo; per-sample allocation not given. On day 63 after the first injection, vaccine and placebo recipients gave samples. Here immunoSEQ multiplex PCR was the method, and the copy in TCRdb shows in-frame clones only, minus some. The sample shows 450,000 to 550,000 clones, nearly 90% of them seen only once. Sample: peripheral blood, taken in a trial of Ad26.COV2.S vaccine versus placebo. The origin of the receptors is a person between 18 and 59 years old who received the Ad26.COV2.S COVID-19 vaccine or a placebo.

The chain combines TRBV6-6 with TRBJ2-1; D is possibly TRBD1 (5 bases). This CDR3 has 16 amino acids. V gave up 7 bases and J gave up 0 bases, with 16 bases separating them. CDR1 is MNHNY, CDR2 SVGAGI, per germline (reference sequence). CDR3 DNA sequence: TGTGCCAGCACCACAGGTGGCAGGAGCTCCTACAATGAGCAGTTCTTC. It yields the protein CASTTGGRSSYNEQFF.

The chain links TRBV28 to TRBJ2-1; D unclear. V dropped 4 bases and J dropped 11 bases, with 9 bases sitting between them. From germline, CDR1 is MDHEN and CDR2 SYDVKM. The CDR3 extends over 11 amino acids. CDR3 sequence (DNA): TGTGCCAGCAGTTCCCCCACTAAGCAGTTCTTC. Amino acids: CASSSPTKQFF.

The CDR3 DNA reads as TGTGCCAGCAGCCAAGTGGCAGCTAGGAACTACAATGAGCAGTTCTTC. As protein: CASSQVAARNYNEQFF. The rearrangement links TRBV4-2 to TRBJ2-1; D uncertain. Trimming removed 1 base from V and 3 bases from J, with 13 bases in between. CDR3 length: 16 residues. The germline gives CDR1 LGHNA, CDR2 YNFKEQ.

This rearrangement joins TRBV6-5 to TRBJ2-3; D call uncertain. Germline-derived CDR1 and CDR2 are MNHEY and SVGAGI. This CDR3 has 14 amino acids. Between the trimmed V and J ends, which lost 0 bases and 10 bases, there was a span of 14 bases. In DNA form, the CDR3 reads TGTGCCAGCAGTTACTCTGTTCCAGCTTCTGCGCAGTATTTT. It yields the protein CASSYSVPASAQYF.

The chain combines TRBV12-3 or TRBV12-4 with TRBJ1-1, with unresolved D. V lost 0 bases to trimming and J lost 7 bases, with 9 bases between them. This CDR3 is 13 amino acids long. The CDR3 spells CASSLAGTLEAFF. Written as DNA, the CDR3 is TGTGCCAGCAGTTTAGCTGGCACCCTTGAAGCTTTCTTT.

About this clone: Germline is not matched at one junction end, which may reflect a read error. This chain connects TRBV7-7 to TRBJ1-1, with D hard to call. The CDR3 loop spans 13 amino acids. CDR1 is SSHAT and CDR2 is FNYEAQ in the germline V gene (reference sequence). The CDR3 sequence: CASSLFSGAEAFF. The CDR3 nucleotides read TGTGCTAGCAGCTTATTCTCGGGCGCTGAAGCTTTCTTT.

This chain uses TRBV24-1 with TRBJ2-3, with TRBD1 as a possible D gene (5 bases). Trimming pared 3 bases from V and 3 bases from J, leaving 15 bases between. There are 16 residues in the CDR3. Germline CDR1 KGHDR, CDR2 SFDVKD. The DNA for the CDR3 is TGTGCCACCAGTGATCAGACAGTTGCCGCTACAGATACGCAGTATTTT. The encoded protein is CATSDQTVAATDTQYF.

The J gene is TRBJ1-2, the V gene TRBV28, with D possibly TRBD1 on 5 matching bases. Germline assignment: CDR1 MDHEN and CDR2 SYDVKM. The V and J ends lost 3 bases and 8 bases respectively, with 16 bases between them. This CDR3 has 14 residues. The CDR3 nucleotides read TGTGCCAGCAGTTTCGACGTAAGGGGTAGCGGCTACACCTTC. It yields the protein CASSFDVRGSGYTF.

CDR3 residues: CATRGVLNHNEQFF. DNA for the CDR3: TGCGCCACCCGAGGTGTCCTCAACCACAATGAGCAGTTCTTC. This chain connects TRBV5-1 to TRBJ2-1; D is ambiguous. In germline, CDR1 is SGHRS, CDR2 YFSETQ. The CDR3 totals 14 residues. V dropped 9 bases and J dropped 5 bases, with 18 bases sitting between them. Filled out from reference TRBV5-1 and TRBJ2-1, the complete variable domain reads KAGVTQTPRYLIKTRGQQVTLSCSPISGHRSVSWYQQTPGQGLQFLFEYFSETQRNKGNFPGRFSGRQFSNSRSEMNVSTLELGDSALYLCATRGVLNHNEQFFGPGTRLTVL.

A few counts support this clone. The chain is built from TRBV18 and TRBJ2-7, with D maybe TRBD1 (6 bases). The V end was cut by 2 bases, the J end by 2 bases, with 10 bases between. Per germline, CDR1 KGHSH and CDR2 LQKENI. The CDR3 spans 14 residues. Written as DNA, the CDR3 is TGTGCCAGCTCACCAAAGGACAGAACCTACGAGCAGTACGTC. Translated, it gives CASSPKDRTYEQYV.

The gene calls are TRBV28 and TRBJ1-2; D is ambiguous. V shed 4 bases and J shed 4 bases, with 10 bases lying between them. Germline V gene sequence: CDR1 MDHEN, CDR2 SYDVKM. The CDR3 has 13 residues. The CDR3 nucleotides are TGTGCCAGCAGTTCTGGTTTAGGCTATGGCTACACCTTC. Amino acids: CASSSGLGYGYTF.

The genes are TRBV28 and TRBJ2-7; D might be TRBD1 (5 bases). Trimming cost V 5 bases and J 4 bases, with 6 bases left between them. This CDR3 comprises 11 residues. Germline V CDR1 and CDR2: MDHEN, SYDVKM. The CDR3 DNA is TGTGCCAGCAGTCCAGGGTACGAGCAGTACTTC. This gives the protein CASSPGYEQYF.

The rearrangement joins TRBV5-4 to TRBJ2-2; no clear D gene. The length of the CDR3 is 15 residues. Germline values: CDR1 SGHNT, CDR2 YYREEE (reference sequence). V dropped 3 bases and J dropped 0 bases, with 9 bases sitting between them. CDR3 sequence (DNA): TGTGCCAGCAGCTCGGCCAAGACGAACACCGGGGAGCTGTTTTTT. Translated: CASSSAKTNTGELFF.

This chain connects TRBV19 to TRBJ1-2; D call uncertain. The CDR3 has 13 amino acids. Trimming pared 6 bases from V and 3 bases from J, leaving 11 bases between. Germline loops: CDR1 LNHDA, CDR2 SQIVND (reference sequence). CDR3 protein: CASRPTADYGYTF. CDR3 nucleotide sequence: TGTGCCAGTAGACCAACAGCTGACTATGGCTACACCTTC.

V and J are TRBV19 and TRBJ1-4; D is undetermined. The CDR3 is 17 residues long. Trimming cost V 1 base and J 2 bases, with 14 bases left between them. Germline V gene lookup returns CDR1 LNHDA and CDR2 SQIVND (reference sequence). The DNA of the CDR3 is TGTGCCAGTAGTATAGGGCGTTTTCGGTCGACTAATGAAAAACTGTTTTTT. It translates to CASSIGRFRSTNEKLFF.

The J gene is TRBJ2-3, the V gene TRBV3-1 (or the pseudogene TRBV3-2), with 9 bases fitting TRBD2. The CDR3 covers 19 residues. Trimming cost V 3 bases and J 2 bases; bases outside gene matches: 15. Germline-derived CDR1 and CDR2 are LGHDT and YNNKEL (reference sequence). The CDR3 coding sequence is TGTGCCAGCAGCCACGAGACGGCGGGGGGGCCAATTTTCACAGATACGCAGTATTTT. Its protein is CASSHETAGGPIFTDTQYF.

This clone turned up a few times. The V gene is TRBV7-8, the J gene TRBJ1-1; D is uncertain. Germline CDR1 reads SGHVS; CDR2 reads FQNEAQ. Deletions cut 0 bases from V and 9 bases from J, with 11 bases between. The CDR3 is 13 amino acids. The CDR3 coding sequence is TGTGCCAGCAGCTTAGCGCTGGATAACCAAGCTTTCTTT. This gives the protein CASSLALDNQAFF.

The CDR3 DNA reads TGTGCCAGCAGTCCCGACTACCTGAGCACAGATACGCAGTATTTT. Its protein is CASSPDYLSTDTQYF. The chain recombines TRBV5-6 with TRBJ2-3, with TRBD2 as a possible D gene (5 bases). Germline V gene sequence: CDR1 SGHDT, CDR2 YYEEEE. V was clipped by 5 bases and J by 0 bases, with 13 bases between them. This CDR3 comprises 15 residues.

The rearrangement uses TRBV15 and TRBJ2-7; 9 bases agree with TRBD1. Losses at the gene ends were 9 bases for V and 7 bases for J; bases not matched to a gene: 19. Germline V gene sequence: CDR1 LNHNV, CDR2 YYDKDF (reference sequence). The CDR3 runs to 16 residues. In nucleotides, the CDR3 is TGTGCCACGAGTGGGGACAGGGCTAGTTTCGGGGAGGAGCAGTACTTC. The encoded protein is CATSGDRASFGEEQYF. Looking up the rest from reference TRBV15 and TRBJ2-7 gives the full variable domain: DAMVIQNPRYQVTQFGKPVTLSCSQTLNHNVMYWYQQKSSQAPKLLFHYYDKDFNNEADTPDNFQSRRPNTSFCFLDIRSPGLGDTAMYLCATSGDRASFGEEQYFGPGTRLTVT.

V usage is TRBV4-1 and J usage is TRBJ2-7, with 7 bases matching TRBD1. CDR1 is MGHRA and CDR2 is YSYEKL in the germline V gene. The V gene end was trimmed by 3 bases and the J gene end by 0 bases; junction bases not matched to a gene: 5. This CDR3 is built from 15 residues. The CDR3 DNA sequence: TGCGCCAGCAGCCATGGGGGACAGAGCTCCTACGAGCAGTACTTC. Translation: CASSHGGQSSYEQYF.

The chain recombines TRBV11-3 with TRBJ2-1; 9 nucleotides align to TRBD2. The J segment lost 8 bases and the V segment lost 5 bases, leaving 13 bases of the junction unmatched. From germline, CDR1 is SGHNT and CDR2 YENEEA. This CDR3 is built from 16 residues. The DNA of the CDR3 is TGTGCCAGCAGCATAACCCCGGGACTAGCAGGTGATGAGCAGTTCTTC. Residues: CASSITPGLAGDEQFF.

The chain links TRBV19 to TRBJ1-2, with D possibly matching TRBD1 (5 bases). The V gene lost 3 bases and the J gene lost 3 bases, with 17 bases spanning the gap. Germline CDR1 is LNHDA and CDR2 is SQIVND (reference sequence). The CDR3 is 16 residues long. Here the CDR3 DNA reads TGTGCCAGTAGTATTACGTTGTGGACACAAGACTATGGCTACACCTTC. This sequence encodes CASSITLWTQDYGYTF.

The chain couples TRBV2 to TRBJ2-1; 14 nucleotides match TRBD2. In germline, CDR1 is SNHLY, CDR2 FYNNEI. The CDR3 contains 16 residues. Unmatched junction bases numbered 7, after V lost 4 bases and J lost 8 bases. Here the CDR3 reads CASSGLGTSGGDEQFF. CDR3 nucleotide sequence: TGTGCCAGCAGTGGCCTCGGGACTAGCGGGGGCGATGAGCAGTTCTTC.

This clone was seen once. The chain has TRBV6-6 and TRBJ2-7; weak D call: TRBD2 (6 bases). This CDR3 has 14 residues. V shed 6 bases and J shed 3 bases, with 15 bases lying between them. From germline, CDR1 is MNHNY and CDR2 SVGAGI (reference sequence). This chain's CDR3 is CASRSATSFYEQYV. The CDR3 bases are TGTGCCAGCAGATCCGCCACTAGCTTCTACGAGCAGTACGTC.

The chain joins TRBV29-1 to TRBJ2-7; D not certain. The V end was cut by 1 base, the J end by 2 bases, with 12 bases between. The CDR3 covers 14 residues. CDR1 is SQVTM and CDR2 is ANQGSEA in the germline V gene. The CDR3 DNA reads as TGCAGCGTTGAAGTTGGCCAGCCACCCTACGAGCAGTACTTC. It encodes CSVEVGQPPYEQYF.

The chain couples TRBV6-2 or TRBV6-3 to TRBJ2-2; D possibly uses TRBD1 or TRBD2 (5 bases each). Trimming removed 6 bases at V and 0 bases at J, with 11 bases between. The CDR3 extends over 15 amino acids. From germline, CDR1 is MNHEY and CDR2 SVGEGT. The CDR3 region is CASSWDGANTGELFF. CDR3 nucleotide sequence: TGTGCCAGCAGCTGGGACGGAGCGAACACCGGGGAGCTGTTTTTT.

With regard to this clone: Germline is not matched at one junction end, which may reflect a read error. This chain uses TRBV7-2 with TRBJ2-1; D is perhaps TRBD1 or TRBD2 (5 bases each). The germline V gene encodes CDR1 SGHTA and CDR2 FQGNSA. The CDR3 has 16 residues. CDR3 protein: CASSYSQGRPYNGQFF. In DNA, the CDR3 is TGTGCCAGCAGCTACTCCCAGGGACGTCCCTACAATGGGCAGTTCTTC.

J is TRBJ1-2 and V is TRBV18, with a possible D match to TRBD1 (5 bases). Germline CDR1 and CDR2: KGHSH and LQKENI. The V gene lost 4 bases and the J gene lost 5 bases, with 14 bases spanning the gap. CDR3 length: 14 residues. The CDR3 DNA reads TGTGCCAGCTCACTCGGGACGGAGCCTTATGGCTACACCTTC. Amino acid sequence: CASSLGTEPYGYTF. The full variable domain, rest sourced from reference TRBV18 and TRBJ1-2, is NAGVMQNPRHLVRRRGQEARLRCSPMKGHSHVYWYRQLPEEGLKFMVYLQKENIIDESGMPKERFSAEFPKEGPSILRIQQVVRGDSAAYFCASSLGTEPYGYTFGSGTRLTVV.

In this sample, this clone turned up once. This chain joins TRBV11-3 and TRBJ2-1; D may be TRBD2 (5 bases). The CDR3 consists of 15 residues. Deletions cut 3 bases from V and 7 bases from J, with 16 bases between. CDR1 and CDR2 from the germline V gene are SGHNT and YENEEA. The CDR3 reads CASSFYRFRTNEQFF. The CDR3 region has the DNA TGTGCCAGCAGCTTTTATCGCTTCCGGACTAATGAGCAGTTCTTC.

The J gene is TRBJ1-5, the V gene TRBV30, with a tentative D call TRBD1 (5 bases). The CDR3 consists of 15 residues. Germline V CDR1 and CDR2: GTSNPN, SVGIG (reference sequence). Trimming removed 0 bases from V and 4 bases from J, with 13 bases in between. The CDR3 DNA is TGTGCCTGGAGTGTTCCGCCGGCAGGGAATCAGCCCCAGCATTTT. It codes for CAWSVPPAGNQPQHF.

The gene calls are TRBV28 and TRBJ2-2; 9 bases are shared with TRBD2. There are 14 residues in the CDR3. Germline trimming cut 5 bases from V and 4 bases from J; bases unmatched to any gene: 2. Per germline, CDR1 MDHEN and CDR2 SYDVKM. CDR3 sequence reads: CASSPAGGTGELFF. CDR3 DNA sequence: TGTGCCAGCAGTCCAGCGGGGGGCACCGGGGAGCTGTTTTTT.